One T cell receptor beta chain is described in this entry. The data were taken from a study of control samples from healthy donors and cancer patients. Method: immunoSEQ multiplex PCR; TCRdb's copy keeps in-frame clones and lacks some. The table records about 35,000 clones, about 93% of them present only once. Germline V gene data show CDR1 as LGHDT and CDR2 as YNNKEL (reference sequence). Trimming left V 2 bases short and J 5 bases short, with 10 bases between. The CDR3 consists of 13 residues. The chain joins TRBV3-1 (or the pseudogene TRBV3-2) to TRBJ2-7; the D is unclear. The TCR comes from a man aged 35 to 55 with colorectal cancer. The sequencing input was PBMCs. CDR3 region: CASSQLGLDEQYF. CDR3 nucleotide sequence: TGTGCCAGCAGCCAATTAGGTCTGGACGAGCAGTACTTC.